These 14 T cell receptor beta chains share one sample of origin, sequenced in a study of vaccination effects on CD4 cells after COVID-19. No cognate antigen is known for these TCRs. Antigen-specific CD4+ T cells were expanded (with viral peptide pools) by the ViraFEST assay ahead of sequencing. Subsequent to 10 days of culture, CD4+ T cells were isolated. Vaccination of participants consisted of two doses of either the BNT162b2 or mRNA-1273 vaccine. Only in-frame clones appear in the TCRdb table, and some are missing; sequencing was by immunoSEQ multiplex PCR. The sample includes about 31,000 clones, 75% to 90% seen only once; the top ten take roughly 5%. The sample consisted of CD4+ T cells from PBMCs cultured with SARS-CoV-2 spike peptides, taken after COVID-19 vaccination. The receptor set was obtained from a human donor who received a COVID-19 vaccine. Some clones in this sample may be carry-over from other donors' samples.

V gene TRBV7-8 combines with J gene TRBJ2-7; TRBD1 agrees at 11 bases. V shed 3 bases, J shed 2 bases, and the junction held 9 bases outside the gene matches. This CDR3 is 17 amino acids long. Per germline, CDR1 SGHVS and CDR2 FQNEAQ. The CDR3 is CASSFDPGQGAPYEQYV. In nucleotides, the CDR3 is TGTGCCAGCAGCTTCGACCCAGGACAGGGGGCCCCCTACGAGCAGTACGTC.

The J gene is TRBJ1-3, the V gene TRBV4-2; D possibly corresponds to TRBD1 (5 bases). The V end lost 0 bases, the J end lost 4 bases, and 16 bases lay between the germline ends. Germline V CDR1 and CDR2: LGHNA, YNFKEQ. The CDR3 is 17 amino acids. The CDR3 loop is CASSQERDGPSGNTIYF. CDR3 DNA: TGTGCCAGCAGCCAAGAAAGGGACGGTCCGTCAGGAAACACCATATATTTT.

This chain connects TRBV5-1 to TRBJ2-7; TRBD1 aligns across 7 bases. Germline assignment: CDR1 SGHRS and CDR2 YFSETQ. Trimming removed 4 bases from V and 1 base from J; junction bases left unmatched: 5. The CDR3 is 14 residues long. CDR3 coding DNA: TGCGCCAGCAGCCCGACAGGGCTATCCTACGAGCAGTACGTC. Translated: CASSPTGLSYEQYV.

This clone has only a few counts. The V call is TRBV2, the J call TRBJ2-7; no reliable D call. The CDR3 sequence is 11 residues long. Germline CDR1 SNHLY, CDR2 FYNNEI. Trimming stripped 5 bases from V and 3 bases from J, with 5 bases between. CDR3 nucleotide sequence: TGTGCCAGCAGTAGGCACTACGAGCAGTACGTC. This sequence encodes CASSRHYEQYV.

The chain is built from TRBV7-2 and TRBJ1-2, with TRBD1 as a possible D gene (5 bases). The V gene lost 5 bases and the J gene lost 3 bases, with 16 bases spanning the gap. Germline CDR1 and CDR2: SGHTA and FQGNSA. This CDR3 is 15 amino acids long. The CDR3 sequence: CASSIQWGGDYGYTF. The DNA for the CDR3 is TGTGCCAGCAGCATACAGTGGGGGGGGGACTATGGCTACACCTTC.

The chain's CDR3 is CASSEWLGGREQFF. CDR3 coding DNA: TGCGCCAGCAGCGAGTGGTTGGGGGGCCGTGAGCAGTTCTTC. The chain is built from TRBV5-1 and TRBJ2-1; D possibly uses TRBD1 or TRBD2 (6 bases each). This CDR3 is built from 14 residues. Germline lookup yields CDR1 SGHRS and CDR2 YFSETQ. V lost 4 bases to trimming and J lost 9 bases, with 17 bases between them.

This chain links TRBV5-1 with TRBJ2-3; a possible D gene is TRBD1 (5 bases). The germline gives CDR1 SGHRS, CDR2 YFSETQ. The CDR3 contains 14 residues. V was cut by 1 base and J by 2 bases, with 8 bases left in between. The CDR3: CASSLQGHTDTQYF. The DNA of the CDR3 is TGCGCCAGCAGCTTGCAGGGTCACACAGATACGCAGTATTTT.

This clone has just one count. The chain uses TRBV20-1 and TRBJ2-7; D perhaps matches TRBD1 (6 bases). Germline V gene data show CDR1 as DFQATT and CDR2 as SNEGSKA (reference sequence). V lost 4 bases and J 6 bases, leaving 10 bases between the germline ends. CDR3 size: 11 residues. The CDR3 spells CSAKFRGEQYV. In nucleotides, the CDR3 is TGCAGTGCTAAATTCAGGGGCGAGCAGTACGTC.

The rearrangement uses TRBV5-1 and TRBJ1-3; 7 bases fit TRBD1. The germline gives CDR1 SGHRS, CDR2 YFSETQ. CDR3 length: 15 amino acids. V shed 0 bases, J shed 7 bases, and the junction held 7 bases outside the gene matches. The CDR3 bases are TGCGCCAGCAGCTTGGACGCCCAACAGGGGAACACCATATATTTT. Amino acid sequence: CASSLDAQQGNTIYF. Supplemented by reference TRBV5-1 and TRBJ1-3, the full variable domain reads KAGVTQTPRYLIKTRGQQVTLSCSPISGHRSVSWYQQTPGQGLQFLFEYFSETQRNKGNFPGRFSGRQFSNSRSEMNVSTLELGDSALYLCASSLDAQQGNTIYFGEGSWLTVV.

The sample holds one count of this clone. The chain has TRBV28 and TRBJ2-1; TRBD2 matches 8 bases. The CDR3 sequence is 15 residues long. Per the germline V gene, CDR1 is MDHEN and CDR2 is SYDVKM. Losses at the gene ends were 3 bases for V and 9 bases for J; bases not matched to a gene: 10. CDR3 residues: CASSLGGGLTREQFF. For the CDR3, the DNA is TGTGCCAGCAGTTTGGGCGGGGGGTTAACGCGTGAGCAGTTCTTC.

This clone has more than one count but fewer than ten. V and J are TRBV19 and TRBJ1-5; D unclear. Germline loops: CDR1 LNHDA, CDR2 SQIVND (reference sequence). V gave up 6 bases and J gave up 4 bases, with 10 bases separating them. The CDR3 has 13 amino acids. The CDR3 reads CASRYKRNQPQHF. The CDR3 bases are TGTGCCAGTAGGTATAAGCGGAATCAGCCCCAGCATTTT.

This clone was seen a single time. The chain uses TRBV4-1 and TRBJ2-2; D remains ambiguous. Germline values: CDR1 MGHRA, CDR2 YSYEKL. The CDR3 is made up of 15 amino acids. Trimming removed 2 bases from V and 6 bases from J, with 13 bases in between. For the CDR3, the DNA is TGCGCCAGCAGCCAACAAAACCTCCGGGCCGGGGAGCTGTTTTTT. This translates into CASSQQNLRAGELFF.

Concerning this clone: One end of the junction does not line up with germline, which may come from a read error. CDR3 nucleotide sequence: TGTGCCAGCAGCGACTCCGGGACTAGCGTGGCCAATGAGCAGTTCTTC. Residues: CASSDSGTSVANEQFF. The genes are TRBV6-4 and TRBJ2-1; 10 bases map to TRBD2. This CDR3 contains 16 residues. Looked up from germline, CDR1 is MRHNA and CDR2 is SNTAGT.

The chain couples TRBV6-4 to TRBJ1-2, with D maybe TRBD1 (5 bases). With 6 bases removed from V and 4 bases from J, the gap between germline ends came to 15 bases. Germline-derived CDR1 and CDR2 are MRHNA and SNTAGT. The CDR3 is 14 amino acids. For the CDR3, the DNA is TGTGCCAGCAGCCCCGGGGGGACGGGCTATGGCTACACCTTC. Protein: CASSPGGTGYGYTF.